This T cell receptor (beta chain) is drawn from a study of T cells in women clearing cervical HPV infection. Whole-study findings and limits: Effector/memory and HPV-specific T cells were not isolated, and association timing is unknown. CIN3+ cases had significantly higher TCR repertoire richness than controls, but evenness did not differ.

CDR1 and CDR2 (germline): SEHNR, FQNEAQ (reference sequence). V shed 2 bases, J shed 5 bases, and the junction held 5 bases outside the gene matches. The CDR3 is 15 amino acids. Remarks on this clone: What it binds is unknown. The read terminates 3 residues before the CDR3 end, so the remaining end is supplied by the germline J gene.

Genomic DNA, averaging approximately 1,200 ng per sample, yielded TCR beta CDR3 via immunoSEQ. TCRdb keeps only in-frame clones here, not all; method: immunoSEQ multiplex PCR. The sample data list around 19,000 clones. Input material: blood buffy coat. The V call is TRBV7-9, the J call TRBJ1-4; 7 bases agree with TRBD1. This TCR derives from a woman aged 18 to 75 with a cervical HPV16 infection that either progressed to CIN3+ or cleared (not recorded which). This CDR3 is CASSLLAGGNEKLFF. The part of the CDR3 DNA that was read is TGTGCCAGCAGCTTATTGGCAGGGGGGAATGAAAAA.